This T cell receptor beta chain was retrieved from a study of shared clonotypes between healthy human individuals (dated by TCRdb to 2019 to 2021). Context from the whole study: A couple of women and a few men aged 18 to 49 years were included in the cohort. The study deeply sequenced blood TCR repertoires of about 5 healthy adults to estimate repertoire size and the extent of clonotype sharing between individuals. To increase sequencing depth and limit assay-specific biases, different laboratories used diverse techniques to prepare libraries and sequence TCR repertoires. Leukapheresis yielded between about 0.94 and 10 billion PBMCs per donor.

The sample holds a few counts of this clone. This receptor's antigen is unknown. Per-nucleotide qualities are absent, and no much larger clonotype sits a single base away. Summary of the overall study and its limitations: The small number of donors limited the genetic and exposure-history diversity represented. Only blood was sampled, and tissue TCR repertoires likely differ from those in blood. Based on pairwise subsampling, the degree of clonotype sharing among donors was expected to be affected by sequencing depth.

Taken from cysteine to phenylalanine, the CDR3 has 14 residues. CDR3 DNA only is kept here, 42 bases in frame from base 1. V drops 6 bases and J drops 0 bases, leaving 12 bases in between. Looking up the germline V gene yields CDR1 SQVTM and CDR2 ANQGSEA. Using the deep immunoSEQ assay, TCR CDR3 regions were amplified from genomic DNA by multiplex PCR. For each cell subset, the extracted genomic DNA was distributed evenly across all wells of several immunoSEQ 96-well plates, and each plate served as one replicate. For unsorted PBMC, roughly 0.3 ug of genomic DNA, equivalent to around 30,000 T cell genomes, went into each replicate PCR. Unsorted PBMC genomic DNA was sequenced across ten immunoSEQ deep assay plates. The purified libraries were quantified using a Qubit 3.0 fluorometer, sized with a Bioanalyzer 2100, and then quantified again using the KAPA Library Quantification kit. Each immunoSEQ 96-well plate was sequenced on its own single-read 150-cycle Illumina NextSeq 550 flow cell. In the original analysis: Because the immunoSEQ output held only junctional sequences and lacked quality scores, the filtering could not match the filtering applied to full-length reads. To assign V/J genes and CDR3, sequences were annotated using PyIR, a Python wrapper for IgBLAST v1.9, with IMGT germline references. Reads were filtered out if the reads had weak V/J assignments (E-value above 1e-6), no CDR3, stop codons, out-of-frame junctions, or ambiguous translated residues. V3J clonotypes were defined by identical inferred V gene, J gene, and CDR3 amino acid sequence. The percentage overlap between two repertoires was calculated by dividing the number of shared unique clonotypes by the size of the smaller repertoire. Three approaches were used to assess repertoire richness: RTK rarefaction, the Chao1 estimator, and Recon v2.1 estimates of unobserved clonotypes. TCRdb holds this immuneACCESS table with in-frame rearrangements only. Some clones are missing; in checked studies, unresolved V genes explain under half, and the rest has no known cause. V and J calls and clone size come straight from that table; D and trimming were deduced from the DNA. The sample contains about 500,000 clones, around 77% of them found a single time. The top ten constitute about 12% of the sample.

Healthy HIV-negative adults with no recently reported acute infections or vaccinations were included as donors. Every donor was a Caucasian adult residing in Nashville, Tennessee, USA. In the unsorted samples, 85 million to 100 million PBMCs were counted, and genomic DNA was extracted using the QIAamp DNA Blood Mini kit. Blood was obtained by leukapheresis, after which PBMCs were separated by Ficoll-Histopaque density gradient centrifugation and cryopreserved in liquid nitrogen vapor phase. The chain is assembled from TRBV29-1 and TRBJ2-1; perhaps TRBD1 is the D gene, with 5 bases matching. The sequence derives from a woman aged 35 to 49 in good health. Some clones in this sample may be carry-over from other donors' samples. The specimen was PBMCs. This receptor has the CDR3 CSVQGQDSYNEQFF. The bases read TGCAGCGTCCAAGGACAAGACTCCTACAATGAGCAGTTCTTC.